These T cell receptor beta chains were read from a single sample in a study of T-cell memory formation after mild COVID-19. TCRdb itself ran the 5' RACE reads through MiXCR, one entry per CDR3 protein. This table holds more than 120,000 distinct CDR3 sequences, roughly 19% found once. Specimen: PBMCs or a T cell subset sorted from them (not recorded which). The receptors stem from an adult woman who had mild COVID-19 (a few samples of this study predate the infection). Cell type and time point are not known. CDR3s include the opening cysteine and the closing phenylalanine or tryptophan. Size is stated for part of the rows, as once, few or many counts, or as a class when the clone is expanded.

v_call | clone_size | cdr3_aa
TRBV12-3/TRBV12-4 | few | CASSLTENTEAFF
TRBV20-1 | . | CSARSRDRAQPQHF
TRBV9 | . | CASSVERGRTDTQYF
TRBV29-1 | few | CSAQLEQYF
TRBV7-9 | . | CASSLTPGPFTDTQYF
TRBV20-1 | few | CSASKAYEQYF
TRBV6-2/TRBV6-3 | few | CASSDPGLAGLNEQFF
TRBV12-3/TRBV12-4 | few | CASSLGYRDHGYTF
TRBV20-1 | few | CSAKDGSMNTEAFF
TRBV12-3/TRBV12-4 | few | CASSSPSNYGYTF
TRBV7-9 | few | CASSSIYNEQFF
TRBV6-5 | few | CASSYDTSSETQYF
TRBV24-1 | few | CATSDRTSGSYEQYF
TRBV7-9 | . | CASTPGGGRPNYGYTF
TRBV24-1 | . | CATSDHKQGHNQPQHF
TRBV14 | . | CASSQVSVGGQHF
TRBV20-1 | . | CSAKPGAYEQYF
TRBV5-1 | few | CASSLGPGTDTQYF
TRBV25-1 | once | CASSERDGRARYNEQFF
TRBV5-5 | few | CASSFREGNSSPLHF
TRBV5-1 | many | CASNRDSYEQYF
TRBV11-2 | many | CASSFISGDRGSWEQFF
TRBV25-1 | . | CASSEYAFTGEQYF
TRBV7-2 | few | CASSLAILAGNEQFF
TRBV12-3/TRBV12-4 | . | CASSPQQGGTEAFF
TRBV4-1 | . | CASSQDVEGANYGYTF
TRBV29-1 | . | CSVLTSGSLDEQYF
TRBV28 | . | CASSPLDQWRALAPTEAFF
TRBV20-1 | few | CSAREGTEGSPLHF
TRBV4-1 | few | CASSHGMGPGELFF
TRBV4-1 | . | CASSPAGTGELFF
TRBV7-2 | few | CASSPRGGAGANVLTF
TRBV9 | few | CASSTGAVRDTQYF
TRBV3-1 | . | CASSRQHADTQYF
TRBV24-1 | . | CATSDPTGLDGTDTQYF
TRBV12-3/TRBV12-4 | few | CASRLRVKDGYTF
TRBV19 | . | CASRTVDNSPLHF
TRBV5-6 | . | CASSLDWTGNTIYF
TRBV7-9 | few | CASSLAQRQWGGYTF
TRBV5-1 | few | CASSLFTGDRQETQYF
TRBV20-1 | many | CSASSGTSGPTDTQYF
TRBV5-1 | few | CASSGTRSDNEQFF
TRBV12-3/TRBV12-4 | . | CASSTSTVPGGYTF